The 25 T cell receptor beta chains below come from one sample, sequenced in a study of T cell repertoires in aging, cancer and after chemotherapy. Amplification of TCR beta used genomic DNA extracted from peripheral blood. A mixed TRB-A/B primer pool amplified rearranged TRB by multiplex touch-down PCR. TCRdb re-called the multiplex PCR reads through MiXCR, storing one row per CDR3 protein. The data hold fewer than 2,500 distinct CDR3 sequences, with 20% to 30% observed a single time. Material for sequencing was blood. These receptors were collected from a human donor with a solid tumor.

The chain's CDR3 is CASSHQGLLLTDTQYF. CDR3 in DNA: TGTGCCAGCAGCCACCAAGGTTTACTGCTCACAGATACGCAGTATTTT. The chain links TRBV14 to TRBJ2-3; the D is unclear. The CDR3 is made up of 16 amino acids. Per the germline V gene, CDR1 is SGHDN and CDR2 is FVKESK. V lost 3 bases, J lost 2 bases, and 15 bases lay in between.

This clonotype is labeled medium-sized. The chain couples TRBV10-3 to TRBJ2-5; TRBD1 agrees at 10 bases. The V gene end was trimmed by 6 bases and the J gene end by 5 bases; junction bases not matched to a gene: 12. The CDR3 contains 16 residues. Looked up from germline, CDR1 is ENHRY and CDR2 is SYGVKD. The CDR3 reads CAIRPGTGDLGETQYF. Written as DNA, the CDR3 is TGTGCCATCAGACCCGGGACAGGGGACCTTGGGGAGACCCAGTACTTC.

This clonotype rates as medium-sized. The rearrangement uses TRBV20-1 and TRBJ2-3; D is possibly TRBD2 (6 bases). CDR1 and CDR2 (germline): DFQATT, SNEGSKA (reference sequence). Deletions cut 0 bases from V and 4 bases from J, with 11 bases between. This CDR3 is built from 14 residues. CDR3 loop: CSARDPLASDTQYF. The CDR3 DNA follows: TGCAGTGCTAGAGATCCCCTAGCGTCAGATACGCAGTATTTT.

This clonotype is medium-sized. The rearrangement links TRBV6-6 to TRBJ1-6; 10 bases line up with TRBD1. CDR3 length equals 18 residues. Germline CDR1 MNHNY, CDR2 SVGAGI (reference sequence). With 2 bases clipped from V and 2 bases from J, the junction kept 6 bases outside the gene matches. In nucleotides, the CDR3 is TGTGCCAGCAGTTACCCAAAAGGACAGGGGGCCTATAATTCACCCCTCCACTTT. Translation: CASSYPKGQGAYNSPLHF.

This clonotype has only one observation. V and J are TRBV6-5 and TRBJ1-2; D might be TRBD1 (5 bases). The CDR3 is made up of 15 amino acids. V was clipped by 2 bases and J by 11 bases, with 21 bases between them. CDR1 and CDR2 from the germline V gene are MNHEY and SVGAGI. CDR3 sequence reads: CASSYHQTRDPDYTF. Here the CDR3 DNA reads TGTGCCAGCAGTTACCACCAAACCAGGGACCCCGATTACACCTTC.

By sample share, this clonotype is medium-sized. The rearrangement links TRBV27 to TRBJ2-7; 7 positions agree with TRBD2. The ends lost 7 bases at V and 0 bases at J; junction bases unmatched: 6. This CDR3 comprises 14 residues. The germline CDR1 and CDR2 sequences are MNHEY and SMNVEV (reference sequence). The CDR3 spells CASTSGMSSYEQYF. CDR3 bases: TGTGCCAGCACCAGCGGGATGAGCTCCTACGAGCAGTACTTC.

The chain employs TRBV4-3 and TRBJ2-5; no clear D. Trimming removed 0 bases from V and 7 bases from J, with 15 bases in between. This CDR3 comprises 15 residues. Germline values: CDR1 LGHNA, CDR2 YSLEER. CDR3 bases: TGCGCCAGCAGCCAAGAACATGACCAAGGTGGGACCCAGTACTTC. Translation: CASSQEHDQGGTQYF.

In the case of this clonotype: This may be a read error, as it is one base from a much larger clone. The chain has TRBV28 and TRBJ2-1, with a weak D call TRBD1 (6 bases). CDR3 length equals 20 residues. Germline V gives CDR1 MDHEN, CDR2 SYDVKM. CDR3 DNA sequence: TGTGACGCAGCAGTTTCGACGATTCGCGTCGACAGGCTTTCCTACAATGAGCAGTTCTTC. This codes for CDAAVSTIRVDRLSYNEQFF.

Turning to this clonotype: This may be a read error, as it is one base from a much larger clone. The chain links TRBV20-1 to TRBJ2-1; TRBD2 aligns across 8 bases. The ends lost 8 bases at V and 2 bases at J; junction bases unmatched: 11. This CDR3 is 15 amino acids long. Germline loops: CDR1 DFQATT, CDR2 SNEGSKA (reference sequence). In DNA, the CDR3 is TGCAGTACCAAGAGCGGGAGTCGGGCCTACAATGAGCAGTTCTTC. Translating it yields CSTKSGSRAYNEQFF.

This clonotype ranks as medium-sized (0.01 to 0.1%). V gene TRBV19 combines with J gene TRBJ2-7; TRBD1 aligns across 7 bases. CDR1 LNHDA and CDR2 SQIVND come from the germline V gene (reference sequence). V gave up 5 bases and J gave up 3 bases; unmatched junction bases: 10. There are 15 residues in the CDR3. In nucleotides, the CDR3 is TGTGCCAGTAGTGCCGCCGGGACAGATTACTACGAGCAGTACTTC. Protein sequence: CASSAAGTDYYEQYF.

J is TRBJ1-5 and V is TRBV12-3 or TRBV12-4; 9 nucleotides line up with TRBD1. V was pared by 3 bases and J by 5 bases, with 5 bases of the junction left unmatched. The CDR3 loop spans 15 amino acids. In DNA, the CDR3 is TGTGCCAGCAGTTTTACTCGGACAGGGGATCAGCCCCAGCATTTT. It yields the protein CASSFTRTGDQPQHF.

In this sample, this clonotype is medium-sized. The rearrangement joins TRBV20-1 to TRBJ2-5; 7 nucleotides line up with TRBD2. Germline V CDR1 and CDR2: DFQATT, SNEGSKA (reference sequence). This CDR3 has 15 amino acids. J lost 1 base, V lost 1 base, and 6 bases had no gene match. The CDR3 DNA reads TGCAGTGCTAGAGGCCTTACTAGCGCCCAAGAGACCCAGTACTTC. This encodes CSARGLTSAQETQYF.

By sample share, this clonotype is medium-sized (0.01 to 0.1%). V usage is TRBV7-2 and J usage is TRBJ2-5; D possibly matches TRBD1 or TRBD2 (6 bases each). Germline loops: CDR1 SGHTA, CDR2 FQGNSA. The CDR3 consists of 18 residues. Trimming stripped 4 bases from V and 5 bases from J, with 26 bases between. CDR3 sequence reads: CASSSDSTSTPSSETQYF. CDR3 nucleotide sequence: TGTGCCAGCAGCTCGGACAGCACTAGCACTCCCTCGTCGGAGACCCAGTACTTC. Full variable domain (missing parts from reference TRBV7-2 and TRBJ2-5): GAGVSQSPSNKVTEKGKDVELRCDPISGHTALYWYRQSLGQGLEFLIYFQGNSAPDKSGLPSDRFSAERTGGSVSTLTIQRTQQEDSAVYLCASSSDSTSTPSSETQYFGPGTRLLVL.

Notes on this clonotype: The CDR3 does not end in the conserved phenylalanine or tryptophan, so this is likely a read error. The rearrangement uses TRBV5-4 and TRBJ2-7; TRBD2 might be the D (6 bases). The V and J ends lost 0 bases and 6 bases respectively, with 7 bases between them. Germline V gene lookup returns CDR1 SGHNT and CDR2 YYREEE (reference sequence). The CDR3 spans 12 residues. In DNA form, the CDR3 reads TGTGCCAGCAGCTTGGGGAGGGGCGAGCAGTACTTA. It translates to CASSLGRGEQYL.

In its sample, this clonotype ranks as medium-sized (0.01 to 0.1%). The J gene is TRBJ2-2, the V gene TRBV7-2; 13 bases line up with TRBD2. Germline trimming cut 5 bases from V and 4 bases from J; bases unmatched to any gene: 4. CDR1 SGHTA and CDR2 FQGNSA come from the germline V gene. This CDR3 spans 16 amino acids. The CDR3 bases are TGTGCCAGCAGCGCTCGACTAGCGGGAGGCACCGGGGAGCTGTTTTTT. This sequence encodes CASSARLAGGTGELFF.

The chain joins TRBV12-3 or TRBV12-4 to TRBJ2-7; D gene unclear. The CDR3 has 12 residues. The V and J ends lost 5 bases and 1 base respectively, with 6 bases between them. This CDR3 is CASSPGSYEQYF. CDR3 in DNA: TGTGCCAGCAGTCCCGGGTCCTACGAGCAGTACTTC.

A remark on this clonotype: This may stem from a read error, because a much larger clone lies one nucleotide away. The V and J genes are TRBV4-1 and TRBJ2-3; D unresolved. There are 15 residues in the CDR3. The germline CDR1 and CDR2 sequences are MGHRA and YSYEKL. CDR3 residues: CANSPMWGSTDTQYF. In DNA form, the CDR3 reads TGCGCCAACAGCCCGATGTGGGGTAGCACAGATACGCAGTATTTT.

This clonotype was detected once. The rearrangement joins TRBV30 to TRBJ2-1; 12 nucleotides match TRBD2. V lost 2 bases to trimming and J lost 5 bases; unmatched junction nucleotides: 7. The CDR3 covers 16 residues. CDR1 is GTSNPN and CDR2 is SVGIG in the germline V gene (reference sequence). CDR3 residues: CAWSSLGLAGNNEQFF. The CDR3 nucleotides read TGTGCCTGGAGTTCCCTGGGACTAGCGGGTAACAATGAGCAGTTCTTC.

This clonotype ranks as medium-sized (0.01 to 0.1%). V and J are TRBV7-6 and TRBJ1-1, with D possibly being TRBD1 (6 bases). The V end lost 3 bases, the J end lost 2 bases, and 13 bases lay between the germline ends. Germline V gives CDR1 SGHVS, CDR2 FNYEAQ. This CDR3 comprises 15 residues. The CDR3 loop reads CASSLGAGINTEAFF. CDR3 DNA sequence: TGTGCCAGCAGCTTGGGGGCAGGGATTAACACTGAAGCTTTCTTT.

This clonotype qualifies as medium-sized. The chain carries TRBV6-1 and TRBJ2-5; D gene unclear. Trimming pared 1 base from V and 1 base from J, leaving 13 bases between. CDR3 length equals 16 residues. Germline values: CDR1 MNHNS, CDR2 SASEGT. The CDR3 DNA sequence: TGTGCCAGCAGTGAAGGGGCCGGTCGTACCCAAGAGACCCAGTACTTC. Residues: CASSEGAGRTQETQYF.

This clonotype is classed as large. CDR3 protein: CSVERSSYGYTF. The CDR3 DNA is TGCAGCGTTGAGCGCAGCTCCTATGGCTACACCTTC. This chain connects TRBV29-1 to TRBJ1-2; D uncertain. Germline-derived CDR1 and CDR2 are SQVTM and ANQGSEA. This CDR3 has 12 amino acids. V lost 3 bases to trimming and J lost 4 bases, with 9 bases between them.

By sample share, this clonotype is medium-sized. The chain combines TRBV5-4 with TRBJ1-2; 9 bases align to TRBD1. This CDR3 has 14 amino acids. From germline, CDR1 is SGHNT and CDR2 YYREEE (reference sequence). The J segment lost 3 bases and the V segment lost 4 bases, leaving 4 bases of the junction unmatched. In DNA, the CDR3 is TGTGCCAGCAGCCCAGACAGGGGGGACTATGGCTACACCTTC. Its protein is CASSPDRGDYGYTF.

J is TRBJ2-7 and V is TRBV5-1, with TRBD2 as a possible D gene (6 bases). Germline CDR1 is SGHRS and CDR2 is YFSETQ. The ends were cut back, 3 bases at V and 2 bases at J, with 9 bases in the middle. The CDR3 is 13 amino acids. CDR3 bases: TGCGCCAGCAGCTCCGCGGGGACCTACGAGCAGTACTTC. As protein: CASSSAGTYEQYF.

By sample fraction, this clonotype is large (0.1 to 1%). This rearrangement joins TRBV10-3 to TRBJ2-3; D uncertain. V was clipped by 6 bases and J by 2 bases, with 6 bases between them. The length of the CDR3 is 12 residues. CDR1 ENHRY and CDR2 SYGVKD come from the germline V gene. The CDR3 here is CAIRANTDTQYF. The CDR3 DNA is TGTGCCATCAGGGCTAACACAGATACGCAGTATTTT.

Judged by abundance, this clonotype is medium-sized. CDR3 nucleotides: TGTGCCAGTAGTCCCCCACAGGAAAACACTGAAGCTTTCTTT. Its translation: CASSPPQENTEAFF. This chain joins TRBV19 and TRBJ1-1; possibly TRBD1 for D (5 bases). Trimming pared 5 bases from V and 2 bases from J, leaving 12 bases between. CDR1 is LNHDA, CDR2 SQIVND, per germline (reference sequence). The CDR3 is 14 residues long.